Presented here are 9 T cell receptor beta chains from one specimen sequenced in a study of blood T cell repertoires in COVID-19. The protocol was immunoSEQ multiplex PCR, while the TCRdb copy is restricted to in-frame clones and leaves out a portion. The sample has around 300,000 clones; 90% are singletons. The source material was PBMCs or T cells enriched from blood (not recorded which). The receptors derive from a woman under 30 with acute COVID-19.

This clone was recorded only once. The genes are TRBV2 and TRBJ1-2; 8 positions match TRBD1. CDR3 size: 14 residues. Germline V gives CDR1 SNHLY, CDR2 FYNNEI. V was clipped by 7 bases and J by 3 bases; unmatched bases: 7. As DNA, the CDR3 is TGTGCCAGCACCCAGGACAGGGTAGACTATGGCTACACCTTC. It yields the protein CASTQDRVDYGYTF.

For the CDR3, the DNA is TGTGCCAGCAGCTTCCCCCGGGTCCGGGAAGAGACCCAGTACTTC. Its translation is CASSFPRVREETQYF. This sequence joins TRBV7-9 and TRBJ2-5; D ambiguous. Trimming took 3 bases from V and 3 from J, leaving 14 bases between them. Germline CDR1 is SEHNR and CDR2 is FQNEAQ (reference sequence). This CDR3 spans 15 amino acids.

The V gene is TRBV11-3, the J gene TRBJ2-3; the D gene is possibly TRBD2 (5 bases). Between the trimmed V and J ends, which lost 5 bases and 3 bases, there was a span of 15 bases. This CDR3 region has 15 residues. Germline assignment: CDR1 SGHNT and CDR2 YENEEA. The CDR3 DNA reads as TGTGCCAGCAGCCTCGGTGAGGGAGTGACAGATACGCAGTATTTT. Residues: CASSLGEGVTDTQYF. Together with reference TRBV11-3 and TRBJ2-3, the CDR3 gives the full variable domain: EAGVVQSPRYKIIEKKQPVAFWCNPISGHNTLYWYLQNLGQGPELLIRYENEEAVDDSQLPKDRFSAERLKGVDSTLKIQPAELGDSAVYLCASSLGEGVTDTQYFGPGTRLTVL.

V and J are TRBV5-1 and TRBJ2-7; 16 bases agree with TRBD2. The CDR3 length is 16 residues. The germline V gene has CDR1 SGHRS and CDR2 YFSETQ. The V and J ends lost 0 bases and 6 bases, in that order; junction bases with no gene match: 3. CDR3 protein: CASSLGGTSGRGEQYF. CDR3 bases: TGCGCCAGCAGCTTGGGAGGGACTAGCGGGAGGGGCGAGCAGTACTTC.

This clone was seen a single time. J is TRBJ1-2 and V is TRBV3-1 (or the pseudogene TRBV3-2); no clear D. Between the trimmed V and J ends, which lost 1 base and 7 bases, there was a span of 16 bases. The CDR3 loop spans 15 amino acids. Germline V gene data show CDR1 as LGHDT and CDR2 as YNNKEL (reference sequence). In DNA, the CDR3 is TGTGCCAGCAGCCAAGTAACGGGCAGGAGGGTTGGCTACACCTTC. Translated: CASSQVTGRRVGYTF.

V usage is TRBV4-1 and J usage is TRBJ2-6, with D perhaps matching TRBD2 (6 bases). There are 17 residues in the CDR3. Germline CDR1 is MGHRA and CDR2 is YSYEKL. Trimming took 4 bases from V and 0 from J, leaving 13 bases between them. CDR3 loop: CASSRGLAASGANVLTF. The CDR3 DNA follows: TGCGCCAGCAGCCGGGGACTGGCCGCCTCTGGGGCCAACGTCCTGACTTTC.

CDR3: CASSLWGGRSYNSPLHF. CDR3 bases: TGTGCCAGCAGTTTATGGGGGGGGCGGTCCTATAATTCACCCCTCCACTTT. The chain couples TRBV28 to TRBJ1-6; tentative D call: TRBD1 (6 bases). The CDR3 length is 17 residues. Trimming pared 0 bases from V and 1 base from J, leaving 10 bases between. Germline CDR1 reads MDHEN; CDR2 reads SYDVKM.

This clone appeared a single time. The CDR3 protein is CASSYSGGRLEKLFF. The CDR3 coding sequence is TGTGCCAGCAGTTACTCAGGGGGCAGGCTTGAAAAACTGTTTTTT. The genes are TRBV6-5 and TRBJ1-4; 7 nucleotides align to TRBD1. The ends lost 0 bases at V and 7 bases at J; junction bases unmatched: 5. This CDR3 has 15 residues. The V gene's germline CDR1 is MNHEY and CDR2 SVGAGI.

The chain carries TRBV5-1 and TRBJ1-6; TRBD1 agrees at 7 bases. The trim removed 0 bases at V and 10 bases at J, leaving 7 bases unmatched. This CDR3 has 15 amino acids. Germline CDR1 and CDR2: SGHRS and YFSETQ. CDR3 residues: CASSLGQGVRSPLHF. For the CDR3, the DNA is TGCGCCAGCAGCTTGGGCCAGGGGGTAAGATCACCCCTCCACTTT.